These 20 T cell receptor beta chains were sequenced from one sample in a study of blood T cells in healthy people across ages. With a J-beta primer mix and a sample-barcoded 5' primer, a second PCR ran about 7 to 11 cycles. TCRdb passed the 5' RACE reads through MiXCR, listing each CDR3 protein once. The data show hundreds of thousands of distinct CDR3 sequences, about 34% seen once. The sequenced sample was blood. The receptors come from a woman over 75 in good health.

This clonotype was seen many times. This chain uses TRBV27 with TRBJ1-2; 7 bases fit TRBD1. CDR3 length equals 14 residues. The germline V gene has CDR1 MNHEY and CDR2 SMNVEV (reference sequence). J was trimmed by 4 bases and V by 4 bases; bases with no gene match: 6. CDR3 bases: TGTGCCAGCAGTTCCACCTGGGACAGCTATGGCTACACCTTC. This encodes CASSSTWDSYGYTF.

CDR3 bases: TGTGCCAGCAGCTCTCTGGACAGGGGAGACTACGAGCAGTACTTC. Amino acid sequence: CASSSLDRGDYEQYF. The V and J genes are TRBV7-9 and TRBJ2-7, with 9 bases matching TRBD1. The CDR3 runs to 15 residues. Per germline, CDR1 SEHNR and CDR2 FQNEAQ (reference sequence). After removal of 4 bases from V and 3 bases from J, the junction contained 7 bases not matched to a gene.

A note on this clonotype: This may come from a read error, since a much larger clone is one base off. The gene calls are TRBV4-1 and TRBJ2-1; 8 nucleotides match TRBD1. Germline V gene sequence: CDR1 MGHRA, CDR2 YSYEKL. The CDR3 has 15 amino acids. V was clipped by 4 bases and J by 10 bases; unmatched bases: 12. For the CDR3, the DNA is TGCGCCAGCAGCCGAAACGGGCAGGGGGCTTACGAGCAGTTCTTC. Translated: CASSRNGQGAYEQFF.

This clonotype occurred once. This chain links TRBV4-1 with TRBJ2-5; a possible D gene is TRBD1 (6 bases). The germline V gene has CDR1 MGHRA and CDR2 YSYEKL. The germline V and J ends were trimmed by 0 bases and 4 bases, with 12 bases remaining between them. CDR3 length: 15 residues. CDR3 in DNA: TGCGCCAGCAGCCAAGAATCTGAAGGGGGAGAGACCCAGTACTTC. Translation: CASSQESEGGETQYF.

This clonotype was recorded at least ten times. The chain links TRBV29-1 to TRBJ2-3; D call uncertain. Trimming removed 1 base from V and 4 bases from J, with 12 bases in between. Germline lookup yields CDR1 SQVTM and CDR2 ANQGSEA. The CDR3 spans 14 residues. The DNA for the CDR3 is TGCAGCGTTGAAGGGGCCAGGATTCCAGATACGCAGTATTTT. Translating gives CSVEGARIPDTQYF.

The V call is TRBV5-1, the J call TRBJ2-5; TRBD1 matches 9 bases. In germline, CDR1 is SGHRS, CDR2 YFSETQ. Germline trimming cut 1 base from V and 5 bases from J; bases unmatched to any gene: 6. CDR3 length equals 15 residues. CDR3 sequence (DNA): TGCGCCAGCAGCTTGTCGGGACAGGGCGGGGAGACCCAGTACTTC. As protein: CASSLSGQGGETQYF.

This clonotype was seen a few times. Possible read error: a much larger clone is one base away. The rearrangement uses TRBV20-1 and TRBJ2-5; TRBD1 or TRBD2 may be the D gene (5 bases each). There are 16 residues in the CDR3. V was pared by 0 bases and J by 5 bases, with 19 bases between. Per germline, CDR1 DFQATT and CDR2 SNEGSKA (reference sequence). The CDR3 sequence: CSARDNRGRQRETQYF. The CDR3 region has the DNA TGCAGTGCTAGAGATAACCGGGGCAGGCAGCGGGAGACCCAGTACTTC.

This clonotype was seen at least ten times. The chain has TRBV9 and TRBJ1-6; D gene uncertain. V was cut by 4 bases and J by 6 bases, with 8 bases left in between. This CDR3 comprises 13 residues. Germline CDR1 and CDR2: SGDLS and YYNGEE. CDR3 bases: TGTGCCAGCAGCCTAACGACTAATTCACCCCTCCACTTT. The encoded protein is CASSLTTNSPLHF.

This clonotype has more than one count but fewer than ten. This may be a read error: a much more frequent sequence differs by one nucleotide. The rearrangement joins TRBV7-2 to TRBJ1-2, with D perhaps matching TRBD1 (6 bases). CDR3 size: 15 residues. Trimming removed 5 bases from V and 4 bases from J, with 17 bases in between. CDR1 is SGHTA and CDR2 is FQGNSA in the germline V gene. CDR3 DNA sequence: TGTGCCAGCAGCCCATGGACAGCCTCTAGCTATGGCTACACCTTC. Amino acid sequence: CASSPWTASSYGYTF.

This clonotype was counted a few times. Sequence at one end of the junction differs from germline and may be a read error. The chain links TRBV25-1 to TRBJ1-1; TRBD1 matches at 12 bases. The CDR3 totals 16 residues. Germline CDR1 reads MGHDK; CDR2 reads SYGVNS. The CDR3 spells CAGSMGQGARDTEAFF. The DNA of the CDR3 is TGTGCCGGCAGTATGGGACAGGGGGCGCGGGACACTGAAGCTTTCTTT.

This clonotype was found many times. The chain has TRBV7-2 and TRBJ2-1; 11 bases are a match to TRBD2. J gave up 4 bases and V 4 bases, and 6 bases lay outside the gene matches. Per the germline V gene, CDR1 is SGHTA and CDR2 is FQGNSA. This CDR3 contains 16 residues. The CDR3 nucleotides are TGTGCCAGCAGCTACGGGACTAGCGGTACATACAATGAGCAGTTCTTC. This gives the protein CASSYGTSGTYNEQFF.

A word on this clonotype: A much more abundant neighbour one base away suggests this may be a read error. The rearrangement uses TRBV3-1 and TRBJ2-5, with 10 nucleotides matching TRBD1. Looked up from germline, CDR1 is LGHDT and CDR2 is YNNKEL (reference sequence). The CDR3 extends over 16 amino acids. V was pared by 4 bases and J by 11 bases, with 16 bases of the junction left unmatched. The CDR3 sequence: CASSLPYRDRGHEQYF. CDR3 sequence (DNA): TGTGCCAGCAGCCTCCCCTACCGGGACAGGGGCCATGAGCAGTACTTC.

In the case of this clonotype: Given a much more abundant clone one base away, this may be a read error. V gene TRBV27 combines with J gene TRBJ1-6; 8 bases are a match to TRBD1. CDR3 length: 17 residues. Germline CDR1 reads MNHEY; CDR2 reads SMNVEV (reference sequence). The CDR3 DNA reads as TGTGCCAGCAGTCCATTCGGGACAGGCCGTAATAATTCACCCCCCCACTTT. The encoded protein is CASSPFGTGRNNSPPHF.

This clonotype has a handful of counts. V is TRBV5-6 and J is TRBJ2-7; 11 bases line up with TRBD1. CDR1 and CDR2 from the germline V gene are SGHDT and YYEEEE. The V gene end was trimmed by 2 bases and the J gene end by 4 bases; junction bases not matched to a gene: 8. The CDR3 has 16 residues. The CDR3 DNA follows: TGTGCCAGCAGCTTAGCTAAGGACAGGGGGCGGTACGAGCAGTACTTC. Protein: CASSLAKDRGRYEQYF.

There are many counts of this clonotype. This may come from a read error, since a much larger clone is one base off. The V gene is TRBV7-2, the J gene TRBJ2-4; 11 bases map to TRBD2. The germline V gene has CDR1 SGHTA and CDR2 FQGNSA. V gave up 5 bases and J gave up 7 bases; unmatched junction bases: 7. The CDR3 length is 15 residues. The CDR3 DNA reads TGTGCCAGCAGCCATACTAGCGGGGGATGGAACATTCAGTACTTC. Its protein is CASSHTSGGWNIQYF.

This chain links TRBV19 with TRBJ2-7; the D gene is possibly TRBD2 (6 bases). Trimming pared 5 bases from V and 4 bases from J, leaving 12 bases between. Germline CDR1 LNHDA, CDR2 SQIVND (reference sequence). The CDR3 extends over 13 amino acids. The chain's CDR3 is CASSRDAGYEQYF. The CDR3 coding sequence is TGTGCCAGTAGTCGAGATGCGGGGTACGAGCAGTACTTC.

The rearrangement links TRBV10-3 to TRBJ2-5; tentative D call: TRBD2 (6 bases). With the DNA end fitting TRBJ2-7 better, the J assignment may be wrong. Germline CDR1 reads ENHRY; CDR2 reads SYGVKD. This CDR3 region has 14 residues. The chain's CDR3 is CAISGGTVSYEQYF. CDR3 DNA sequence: TGTGCCATCAGTGGCGGGACGGTCTCCTACGAGCAGTACTTC.

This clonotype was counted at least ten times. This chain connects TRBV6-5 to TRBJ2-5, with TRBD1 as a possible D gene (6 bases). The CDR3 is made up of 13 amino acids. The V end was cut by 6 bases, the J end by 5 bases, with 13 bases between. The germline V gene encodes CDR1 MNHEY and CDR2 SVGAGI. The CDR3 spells CASSGQWMETQYF. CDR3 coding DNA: TGTGCCAGCAGCGGACAGTGGATGGAGACCCAGTACTTC.

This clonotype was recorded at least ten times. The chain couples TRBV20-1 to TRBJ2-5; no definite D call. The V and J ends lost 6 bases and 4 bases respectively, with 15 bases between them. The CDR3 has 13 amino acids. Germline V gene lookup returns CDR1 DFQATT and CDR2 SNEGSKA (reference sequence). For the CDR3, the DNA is TGCAGTGCACCCGAGGAGACTCGAGAGACCCAGTACTTC. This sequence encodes CSAPEETRETQYF.

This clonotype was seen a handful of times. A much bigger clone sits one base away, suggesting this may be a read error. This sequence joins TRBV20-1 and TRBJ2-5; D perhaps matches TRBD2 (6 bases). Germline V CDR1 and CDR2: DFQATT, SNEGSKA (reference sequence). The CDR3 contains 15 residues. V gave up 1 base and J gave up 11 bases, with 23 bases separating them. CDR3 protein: CSARGGLLTSLEQYF. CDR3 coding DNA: TGCAGTGCTAGAGGGGGTCTATTGACTAGTTTGGAGCAGTACTTC.